This T cell receptor beta chain emerged from a study of blood T cell repertoires in COVID-19. For the study at large: The samples span acute and convalescent COVID-19 from the United States, Italy and Spain.

This clone is a singleton in its sample. The CDR3 extends over 13 amino acids. The germline V and J ends were trimmed by 5 bases and 4 bases, with 11 bases remaining between them. Per the study methods: Amplified reference gene primers provided the basis for estimating nucleated cell counts. Clones were sequenced by immunoSEQ multiplex PCR, and TCRdb holds only the in-frame ones, with some missing. That table supplies the V and J calls and clone size; D and trimming were determined from the DNA. This sample yields approximately 88,000 clones, of which about 80% are seen a single time; 15% to 20% belongs to the top ten.

This TCR was recovered from an elderly woman with acute or convalescent COVID-19. The sequencing sample was made of peripheral blood. The rearrangement uses TRBV12-3 or TRBV12-4 and TRBJ1-1, with a tentative D call TRBD1 (6 bases). Written as DNA, the CDR3 is TGTGCCAGCAGTCCCCAGGGGCTCACTGAAGCTTTCTTT. Protein: CASSPQGLTEAFF.